A selection of T cell receptor beta chains follows, all from one sample in a study of cytomegalovirus exposure and HLA in healthy donors. Method: immunoSEQ multiplex PCR; TCRdb's copy keeps in-frame clones and lacks some. This sample carries under 250,000 clones, with about 1% going to the ten biggest clones. The specimen sequenced was PBMCs. These receptor sequences come from a girl aged 2 to 9 in good health and CMV-seropositive. Both conserved end residues are part of each CDR3. The D gene is left open where the match is weak.

j_call v_call d_call cdr3_aa cdr3_nt
TRBJ1-5 TRBV4-2 TRBD1 CASSPGQGNNQPQHF TGTGCCAGCAGCCCAGGACAGGGGAACAATCAGCCCCAGCATTTT
TRBJ2-7 TRBV4-1 - CASSKLGGGYEQYF TGCGCCAGCAGCAAACTAGGGGGTGGGTACGAGCAGTACTTC
TRBJ2-7 TRBV5-1 - CASRRDSADPYEQYF TGCGCCAGCAGACGCGACAGCGCCGATCCCTACGAGCAGTACTTC
TRBJ2-6 TRBV11-2 TRBD1 CASSSRDRGSGANVLTF TGTGCCAGCAGCTCCAGGGACAGGGGCTCTGGGGCCAACGTCCTGACTTTC
TRBJ1-2 TRBV28 TRBD1 CASSSGTGNYGYTF TGTGCCAGCAGTTCCGGGACAGGGAACTATGGCTACACCTTC
TRBJ2-1 TRBV11-2 TRBD2 CASSSIAGGGNEQFF TGTGCCAGCAGCTCTATAGCGGGAGGGGGTAATGAGCAGTTCTTC
TRBJ1-1 TRBV18 - CASSPSGGGTEAFF TGTGCCAGCTCACCCTCCGGAGGAGGGACTGAAGCTTTCTTT
TRBJ1-4 TRBV2 - CASGSNSLNEKLFF TGTGCCAGCGGGTCGAACAGCCTAAATGAAAAACTGTTTTTT
TRBJ2-3 TRBV10-3 - CAISEGRHGADTQYF TGTGCCATCAGTGAGGGAAGACACGGGGCAGATACGCAGTATTTT
TRBJ2-7 TRBV19 - CASSETANYEQYF TGTGCCAGTAGTGAGACAGCGAACTACGAGCAGTACTTC
TRBJ1-5 TRBV15 TRBD1 CATSTRQGNQPQHF TGTGCCACCAGCACCAGACAGGGGAATCAGCCCCAGCATTTT
TRBJ2-3 TRBV27 TRBD1 CASSFSDRARYF TGTGCCAGCAGTTTTTCGGACAGGGCGCGGTATTTT
TRBJ2-3 TRBV7-9 TRBD2 CASRPPRTSGRDDTQYF TGTGCCAGCAGACCCCCGCGGACTAGCGGGAGGGACGATACGCAGTATTTT
TRBJ2-7 TRBV7-6 TRBD2 CASSLGLASTSEQYF TGTGCCAGCAGCTTAGGACTAGCGAGTACATCCGAGCAGTACTTC
TRBJ1-5 TRBV7-3 - CASSLPASTRGRNQPQHF TGTGCCAGCAGCTTACCTGCCTCGACCAGGGGTAGAAATCAGCCCCAGCATTTT
TRBJ2-3 TRBV5-5 TRBD2 CASSPGLAGAHSMQYF TGTGCCAGCAGCCCGGGACTAGCGGGAGCCCACAGTATGCAGTATTTT
TRBJ2-1 TRBV14 TRBD2 CASRQAGARIHEQFF TGTGCCAGCAGACAAGCGGGAGCTCGAATCCATGAGCAGTTCTTC
TRBJ2-3 TRBV7-9 - CASSLDEGDTQYF TGTGCCAGCAGCTTAGACGAGGGAGATACGCAGTATTTT
TRBJ1-2 TRBV5-5 TRBD1 CASSSGQGAIYGYTF TGTGCCAGCAGCTCAGGACAGGGGGCCATCTATGGCTACACCTTC
TRBJ2-7 TRBV19 - CASQSQPGTAYEQYF TGTGCCAGTCAGTCACAGCCCGGGACTGCCTACGAGCAGTACTTC
TRBJ2-7 TRBV28 - CASSLGVYEQYF TGTGCCAGCAGTTTAGGTGTGTACGAGCAGTACTTC
TRBJ2-7 TRBV4-1 - CASSQVNFYEQYF TGCGCCAGCAGCCAAGTTAACTTCTACGAGCAGTACTTC
TRBJ1-4 TRBV6-1 - CASSEGSRFNEKLFF TGTGCCAGCAGTGAGGGCAGCAGATTTAATGAAAAACTGTTTTTT
TRBJ1-3 TRBV14 - CASSQVRQSSGNTIYF TGTGCCAGCAGCCAAGTACGACAGAGCTCTGGAAACACCATATATTTT
TRBJ1-2 TRBV19 TRBD1 CAVKSPGGTNYGYTF TGTGCCGTAAAAAGCCCAGGGGGCACTAACTATGGCTACACCTTC
TRBJ2-5 TRBV7-8 TRBD2 CASSLRTSGSLPQETQYF TGTGCCAGCAGCTTGCGGACTAGCGGGAGTCTGCCTCAAGAGACCCAGTACTTC
TRBJ2-7 TRBV5-8 - CASSSTYEQYF TGTGCCAGCAGCAGCACCTACGAGCAGTACTTC
TRBJ1-3 TRBV28 - CASSNPSRGMGNTIYF TGTGCCAGCAGTAACCCCTCGAGGGGGATGGGAAACACCATATATTTT
TRBJ1-5 TRBV28 - CASTTPTAQHF TGTGCCAGCACCACGCCCACAGCCCAGCATTTT
TRBJ1-1 TRBV5-4 TRBD1 CASSLETGANTEAFF TGTGCCAGCAGCTTGGAGACAGGGGCGAACACTGAAGCTTTCTTT
TRBJ1-2 TRBV5-4 - CASTPSPGYGYTF TGTGCCAGCACCCCCTCCCCGGGGTACGGCTACACCTTC
TRBJ2-5 TRBV4-2 TRBD2 CASSPRSGTSDFETQYF TGTGCCAGCAGCCCCCGTAGCGGGACTAGTGATTTTGAGACCCAGTACTTC
TRBJ2-2 TRBV11-3 TRBD2 CASSLGSSGRSGELFF TGTGCCAGCAGCTTGGGATCTAGCGGGAGGTCCGGGGAGCTGTTTTTT
TRBJ2-2 TRBV29-1 - CSVYHSTGELFF TGCAGCGTCTACCATAGCACCGGGGAGCTGTTTTTT
TRBJ2-7 TRBV2 TRBD2 CASNGLAGGYEQYF TGTGCCAGCAACGGACTAGCGGGGGGCTACGAGCAGTACTTC
TRBJ2-2 TRBV7-6 - CASSTVRGAGELFF TGTGCCAGCAGCACGGTCAGGGGCGCCGGGGAGCTGTTTTTT
TRBJ1-2 TRBV27 TRBD1 CASSQGQGVYGYTF TGTGCCAGCAGCCAAGGACAGGGTGTCTATGGCTACACCTTC
TRBJ2-5 TRBV2 TRBD2 CASSELAVEETQYF TGTGCCAGCAGTGAGCTAGCGGTCGAAGAGACCCAGTACTTC
TRBJ2-7 TRBV27 - CASSFSSGETAYEQYF TGTGCCAGCAGTTTTTCCTCGGGGGAGACCGCCTACGAGCAGTACTTC
TRBJ1-2 TRBV5-5 TRBD1 CASSFDRESYGYTF TGTGCCAGCAGCTTCGACAGGGAAAGCTATGGCTACACCTTC
TRBJ1-2 TRBV27 - CASSPQEDYGYTF TGTGCCAGCAGTCCTCAGGAGGACTATGGCTACACCTTC
TRBJ2-5 TRBV7-2 TRBD1 CASSPRTGQETQYF TGTGCCAGCAGCCCTCGGACAGGTCAAGAGACCCAGTACTTC
TRBJ2-1 TRBV25-1 TRBD2 CASMGSGSINEQFF TGTGCCAGCATGGGGAGCGGGAGTATTAATGAGCAGTTCTTC
TRBJ1-1 TRBV19 - CASSIDLWRGPNTEAFF TGTGCCAGTAGTATAGATCTATGGAGGGGACCGAACACTGAAGCTTTCTTT
TRBJ2-1 TRBV5-4 TRBD2 CASSPSGRNYNEQFF TGTGCCAGCAGCCCCAGCGGGAGGAACTACAATGAGCAGTTCTTC
TRBJ1-5 TRBV7-2 TRBD1 CASSVRGDQPQHF TGTGCCAGCAGCGTCAGGGGGGATCAGCCCCAGCATTTT
TRBJ1-3 TRBV5-1 - CASSSSGVQSGNTIYF TGCGCCAGCAGCTCATCAGGGGTCCAATCTGGAAACACCATATATTTT
TRBJ1-4 TRBV7-2 - CASSLAGGVNEKLFF TGTGCCAGCAGCTTAGCTGGGGGGGTTAACGAAAAACTGTTTTTT
TRBJ1-5 TRBV29-1 TRBD1 CSVEDNHQGAYQPQHF TGCAGCGTTGAAGATAACCACCAGGGGGCCTATCAGCCCCAGCATTTT
TRBJ2-3 TRBV27 TRBD2 CASAWGTRSYSGTDTQYF TGTGCCAGCGCCTGGGGGACTAGATCTTACAGTGGCACAGATACGCAGTATTTT
TRBJ2-7 TRBV20-1 - CSASRGEQYF TGCAGTGCTAGCAGAGGCGAGCAGTACTTC
TRBJ2-5 TRBV4-1 TRBD1 CASSHNPGQGIIETQYF TGCGCCAGCAGCCATAATCCGGGACAGGGTATCATAGAGACCCAGTACTTC
TRBJ1-2 TRBV18 - CASSPGGQSGYTF TGTGCCAGCTCACCAGGAGGGCAGAGCGGCTACACCTTC
TRBJ1-4 TRBV4-2 - CASSQAQGRVEKLFF TGTGCCAGCAGCCAAGCACAGGGAAGGGTCGAAAAACTGTTTTTT
TRBJ1-2 TRBV28 TRBD1 CASSFQQGTGGYTF TGTGCCAGCAGTTTTCAACAGGGGACCGGAGGCTACACCTTC
TRBJ2-1 TRBV10-3 - CAMGAVGSYNEQFF TGTGCCATGGGGGCGGTCGGCTCCTACAATGAGCAGTTCTTC
TRBJ2-1 TRBV27 - CASRPQLSYNEQFF TGTGCCAGCAGGCCCCAATTGAGCTACAATGAGCAGTTCTTC
TRBJ1-1 TRBV4-1 - CASSQGGNTEAFF TGCGCCAGCAGCCAGGGAGGGAACACTGAAGCTTTCTTT
TRBJ1-5 TRBV23-1 - CASSQSQGNQPQHF TGCGCCAGCAGTCAATCACAGGGCAATCAGCCCCAGCATTTT